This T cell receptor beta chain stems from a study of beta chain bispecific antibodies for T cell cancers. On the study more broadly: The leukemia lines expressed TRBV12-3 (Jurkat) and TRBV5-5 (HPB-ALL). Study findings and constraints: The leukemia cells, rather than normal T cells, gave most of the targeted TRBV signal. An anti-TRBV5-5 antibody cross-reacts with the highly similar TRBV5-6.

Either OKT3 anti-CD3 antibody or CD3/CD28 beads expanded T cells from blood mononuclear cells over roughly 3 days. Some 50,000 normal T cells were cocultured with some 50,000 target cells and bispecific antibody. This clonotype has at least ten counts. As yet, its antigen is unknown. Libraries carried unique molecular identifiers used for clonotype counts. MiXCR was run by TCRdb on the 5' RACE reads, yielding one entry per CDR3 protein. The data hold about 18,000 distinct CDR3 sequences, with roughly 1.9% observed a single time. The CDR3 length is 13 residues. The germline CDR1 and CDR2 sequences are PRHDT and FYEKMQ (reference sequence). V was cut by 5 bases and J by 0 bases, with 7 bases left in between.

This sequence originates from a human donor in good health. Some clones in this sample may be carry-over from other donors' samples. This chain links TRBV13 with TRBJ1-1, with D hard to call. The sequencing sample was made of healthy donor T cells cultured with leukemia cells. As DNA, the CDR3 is TGTGCCAGCAGCCCAAGTCTGAACACTGAAGCTTTCTTT. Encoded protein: CASSPSLNTEAFF.